This TCR beta chain was found in a study of blood T cell repertoires in COVID-19. Study-level information: The cDNA or gDNA used as material had been derived from T cells, B-cell-depleted T cells, or PBMCs.

The CDR3 spans 13 residues. The germline gives CDR1 LGHDT, CDR2 YNNKEL (reference sequence). Authors' analysis steps: The authors estimated nucleated cell counts from reference gene primer amplification. Only in-frame clones appear in the TCRdb table, and some are missing; sequencing was by immunoSEQ multiplex PCR. V, J and clone size were drawn from that table, and D and trimming were deduced from the DNA. Of about 180,000 clones listed, 70% to 90% were seen once; the top ten hold approximately 9.9%. Points on this clone: One end of the junction does not line up with germline, which may come from a read error.

The TCR was taken from a human donor with active or convalescent COVID-19. The donor label of this sample is uncertain. The chain is built from TRBV3-1 (or the pseudogene TRBV3-2) and TRBJ2-7; tentatively, D is TRBD2 (7 bases). The sequencing sample was made of peripheral blood. CDR3 loop: CASSQTQGGGSHF. The CDR3, as DNA: TGTGCCAGCAGCCAAACCCAGGGAGGGGGTAGTCACTTC.